The following is a T cell receptor (beta chain) sequence with its context. What this receptor recognizes is not known. There are no base qualities to consult, and no much larger clone falls within one base. The immunoSEQ Assay, a bias-controlled multiplex PCR, was used to amplify TCRbeta CDR3 regions from genomic DNA. The source study handled its data this way. The number of nucleated cells in each sample was estimated from the amplification of reference gene primers within the assay. To quantify the absolute abundance of each unique TCRbeta CDR3 rearrangement, sequence reads were collapsed and filtered. For each sample, productive Simpson clonality was calculated by taking the square root of Simpson's diversity index across productive rearrangements. The immuneACCESS repertoire file appears here via TCRdb, limited to in-frame rearrangements. These files lack a portion of the clones; in checked studies, under half of the deficit traces to unresolved V genes, and the cause of the others is not known. That table gives V, J and clone size, and the DNA gave D and trimming. For this sample there are 200,000 to 300,000 clones; about nine tenths appear just once. Around 9.5% of the sample is taken by the ten largest.

The data were taken from a study of blood T cell repertoires in COVID-19 (dated by TCRdb to 2020 to 2022). Concerning the study at large: Collaborator samples came from the United States, Italy and Spain and covered acute and convalescent phases of COVID-19. The prospective study material was composed of cDNA or gDNA derived from T cells, B-cell-depleted T cells, or PBMCs. The dataset comprised deeply sampled blood TCRbeta repertoires from subjects exposed to, actively infected with, or recovered from COVID-19. A freely available public database, intended as a resource for researchers studying the immune response to SARS-CoV-2, is where the repertoires were released. The samples were drawn from the first 160 participants of the ongoing ImmuneRACE study and from more than 1,000 subjects provided by 6 global collaborators. A de-identified subject ID, COVID-19 status, age in years and sex were almost always included in the sample metadata. Where available, HLA class I and class II types were taken from metadata supplied by the sample provider and were not determined by assay-based typing.

On the study overall, not on this receptor specifically: Clinical and demographic metadata were provided uncurated, with the amount varying by source and participant.

Based on the germline V gene, the CDR1 and CDR2 sequences are SGHRS and YFSETQ. The germline V end is reduced by 0 bases and the J end by 5 bases; junction bases left unmatched: 1. The CDR3 sequence holds 15 residues, the cysteine and phenylalanine included. This entry keeps only the CDR3 DNA: 45 bases, framed from base 1. A second Seattle source provided samples from volunteer blood donors who had recovered from COVID-19. Collaborating institutions collected whole blood in K2EDTA tubes following their own protocols. For TCRbeta analysis, collaborators shipped samples in one of three forms: frozen whole blood, isolated PBMCs, or DNA extracted from either of those sample types.

This receptor was taken from a man aged 40-49 years who had recovered from COVID-19. Sequencing input: peripheral blood. Recombination connected TRBV5-1 to TRBJ1-6; 8 bases in between match TRBD1. CDR3 loop: CASSLVDRDNSPLHF. Here is the DNA: TGCGCCAGCAGCTTGGTGGACAGGGATAATTCACCCCTCCACTTT.